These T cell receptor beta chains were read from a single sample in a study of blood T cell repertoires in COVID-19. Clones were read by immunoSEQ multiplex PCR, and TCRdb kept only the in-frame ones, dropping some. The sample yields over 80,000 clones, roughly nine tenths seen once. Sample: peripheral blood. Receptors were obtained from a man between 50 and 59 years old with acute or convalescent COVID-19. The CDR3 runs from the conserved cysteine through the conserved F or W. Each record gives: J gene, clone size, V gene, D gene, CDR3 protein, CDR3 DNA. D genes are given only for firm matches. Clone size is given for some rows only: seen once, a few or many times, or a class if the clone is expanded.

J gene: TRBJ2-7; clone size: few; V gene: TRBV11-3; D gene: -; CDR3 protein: CASSLDLAESYEQYF; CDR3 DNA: TGTGCCAGCAGCTTAGATCTGGCAGAATCCTACGAGCAGTACTTC
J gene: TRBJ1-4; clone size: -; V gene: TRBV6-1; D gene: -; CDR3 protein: CASSEYTRSEKLFF; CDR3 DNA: TGTGCCAGCAGTGAATATACACGTTCCGAAAAACTGTTTTTT
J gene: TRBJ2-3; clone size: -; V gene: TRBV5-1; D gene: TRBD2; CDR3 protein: CASNGLAGALTDTQYF; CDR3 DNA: TGCGCCAGCAATGGACTAGCGGGCGCTTTAACAGATACGCAGTATTTT
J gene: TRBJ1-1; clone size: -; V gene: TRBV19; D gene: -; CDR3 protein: CASSTTQGGNTEAFF; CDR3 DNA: TGTGCCAGTAGTACGACCCAAGGGGGGAACACTGAAGCTTTCTTT
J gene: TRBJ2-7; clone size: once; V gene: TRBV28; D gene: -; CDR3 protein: CASSLLQFEQYF; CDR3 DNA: TGTGCCAGCAGTTTATTACAGTTCGAGCAGTACTTC
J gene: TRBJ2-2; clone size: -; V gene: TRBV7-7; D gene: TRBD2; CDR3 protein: CASSASGTNTGELFF; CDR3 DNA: TGTGCCAGCAGCGCTAGCGGGACGAACACCGGGGAGCTGTTTTTT
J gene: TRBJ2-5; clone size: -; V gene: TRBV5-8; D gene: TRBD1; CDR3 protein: CASSSTGPETQYF; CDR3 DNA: TGTGCCAGCAGCTCGACAGGGCCAGAGACCCAGTACTTC
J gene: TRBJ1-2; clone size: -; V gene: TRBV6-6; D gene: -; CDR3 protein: CASSGQNYGYTF; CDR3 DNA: TGTGCCAGCAGCGGACAGAACTATGGCTACACCTTC
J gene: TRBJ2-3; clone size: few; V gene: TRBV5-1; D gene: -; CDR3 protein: CASSTAPQGPRGTDTQYF; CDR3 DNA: TGCGCCAGCAGCACGGCCCCTCAGGGGCCCCGAGGCACAGATACGCAGTATTTT
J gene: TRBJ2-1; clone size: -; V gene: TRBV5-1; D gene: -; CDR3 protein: CASSLAGGGTYNEQFF; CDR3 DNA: TGCGCCAGCAGCTTGGCTGGGGGAGGAACATACAATGAGCAGTTCTTC
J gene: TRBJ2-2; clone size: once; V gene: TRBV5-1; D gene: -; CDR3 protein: CASSLTIRSNTGELFF; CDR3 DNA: TGCGCCAGCAGCCTGACTATCCGGAGTAACACCGGGGAGCTGTTTTTT
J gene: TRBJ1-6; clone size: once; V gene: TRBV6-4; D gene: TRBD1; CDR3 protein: CASGPGQGGSPLHF; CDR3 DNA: TGTGCCAGCGGACCGGGACAGGGTGGTTCACCCCTCCACTTT
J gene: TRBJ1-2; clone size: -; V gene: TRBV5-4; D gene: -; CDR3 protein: CASSLAGGAEGYTF; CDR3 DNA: TGTGCCAGCAGCTTGGCTGGGGGCGCGGAGGGCTACACCTTC
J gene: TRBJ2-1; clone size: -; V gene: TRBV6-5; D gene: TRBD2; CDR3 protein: CASSYWGTSNEQFF; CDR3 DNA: TGTGCCAGCAGTTACTGGGGGACTAGTAATGAGCAGTTCTTC
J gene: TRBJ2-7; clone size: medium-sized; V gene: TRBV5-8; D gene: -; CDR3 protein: CASSLASYEQYF; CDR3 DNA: TGTGCCAGCAGCTTGGCATCCTACGAGCAGTACTTC
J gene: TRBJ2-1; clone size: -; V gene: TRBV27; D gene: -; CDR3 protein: CASSLSREPVNEQFF; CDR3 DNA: TGTGCCAGCAGTTTATCCCGGGAGCCGGTCAATGAGCAGTTCTTC
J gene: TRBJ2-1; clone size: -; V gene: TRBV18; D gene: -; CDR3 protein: CASSPPASDNEQFF; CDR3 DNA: TGTGCCAGCTCACCACCGGCAAGCGACAATGAGCAGTTCTTC
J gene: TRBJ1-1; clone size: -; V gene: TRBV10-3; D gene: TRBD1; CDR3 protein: CAIRDMGQVDTEAFF; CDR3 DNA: TGTGCCATCAGAGACATGGGACAGGTGGACACTGAAGCTTTCTTT
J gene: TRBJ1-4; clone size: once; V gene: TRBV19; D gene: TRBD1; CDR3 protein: CATTGTNEKLFF; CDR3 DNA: TGTGCGACGACAGGGACTAATGAAAAACTGTTTTTT
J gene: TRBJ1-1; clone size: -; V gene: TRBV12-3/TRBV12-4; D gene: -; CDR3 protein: CASGLDRYTEAFF; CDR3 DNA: TGTGCCAGCGGCTTGGACAGATACACTGAAGCTTTCTTT
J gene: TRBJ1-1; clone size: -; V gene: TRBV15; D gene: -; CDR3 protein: CATRMAGPGGEAFF; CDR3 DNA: TGTGCCACGAGAATGGCCGGGCCTGGAGGCGAAGCTTTCTTT
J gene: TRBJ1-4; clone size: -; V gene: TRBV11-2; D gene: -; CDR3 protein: CASSLDRAPPNEKLFF; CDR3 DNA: TGTGCCAGCAGCTTAGATAGAGCCCCGCCTAATGAAAAACTGTTTTTT
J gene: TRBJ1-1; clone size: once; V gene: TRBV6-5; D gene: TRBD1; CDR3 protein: CASSYRTGEDEAFF; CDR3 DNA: TGTGCCAGCAGTTACCGGACAGGGGAAGATGAAGCTTTCTTT
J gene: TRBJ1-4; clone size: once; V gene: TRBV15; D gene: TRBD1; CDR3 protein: CATSRPDRVSTNEKLFF; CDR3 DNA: TGTGCCACCAGCAGACCTGACAGGGTGTCAACTAATGAAAAACTGTTTTTT
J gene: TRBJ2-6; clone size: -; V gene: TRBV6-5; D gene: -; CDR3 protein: CASSYSFSSGNVLTF; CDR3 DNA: TGTGCCAGCAGTTACTCGTTTTCCTCGGGCAACGTCCTGACTTTC
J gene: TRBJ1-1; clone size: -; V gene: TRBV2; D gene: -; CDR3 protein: CAKWDPGADTEAFF; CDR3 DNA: TGTGCCAAATGGGACCCAGGGGCGGACACTGAAGCTTTCTTT
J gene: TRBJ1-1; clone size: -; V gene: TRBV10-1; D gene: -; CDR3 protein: CASSGIGRIDTEAFF; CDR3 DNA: TGCGCCAGCAGTGGAATTGGGAGGATTGACACTGAAGCTTTCTTT